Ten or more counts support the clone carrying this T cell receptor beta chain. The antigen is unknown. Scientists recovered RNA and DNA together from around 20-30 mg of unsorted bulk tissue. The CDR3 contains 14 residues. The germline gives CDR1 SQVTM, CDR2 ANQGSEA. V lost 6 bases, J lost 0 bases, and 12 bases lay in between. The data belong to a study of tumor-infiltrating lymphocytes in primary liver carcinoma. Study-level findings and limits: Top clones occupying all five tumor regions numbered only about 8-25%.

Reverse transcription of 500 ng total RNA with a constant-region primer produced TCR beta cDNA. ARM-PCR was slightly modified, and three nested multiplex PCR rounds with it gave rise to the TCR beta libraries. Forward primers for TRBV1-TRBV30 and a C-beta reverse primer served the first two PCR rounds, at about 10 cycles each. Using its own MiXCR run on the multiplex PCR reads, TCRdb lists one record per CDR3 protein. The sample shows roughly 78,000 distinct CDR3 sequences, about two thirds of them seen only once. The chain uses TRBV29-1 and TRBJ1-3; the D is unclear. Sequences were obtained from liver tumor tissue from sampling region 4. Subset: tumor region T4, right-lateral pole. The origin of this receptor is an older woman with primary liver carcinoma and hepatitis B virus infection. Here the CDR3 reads CSVETSTSGNTIYF. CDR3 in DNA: TGCAGCGTCGAGACCTCGACCTCTGGAAACACCATATATTTT. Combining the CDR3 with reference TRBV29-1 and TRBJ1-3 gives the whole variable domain SAVISQKPSRDICQRGTSLTIQCQVDSQVTMMFWYRQQPGQSLTLIATANQGSEATYESGFVIDKFPISRPNLTFSTLTVSNMSPEDSSIYLCSVETSTSGNTIYFGEGSWLTVV.